Below are 2 T cell receptor beta chains sequenced from a single sample in a study of blood T cell repertoires in COVID-19. Here immunoSEQ multiplex PCR was the method, and the copy in TCRdb shows in-frame clones only, minus some. The sample holds 200,000 to 250,000 clones, nearly 90% seen once. Material: PBMCs or T cells enriched from blood (not recorded which). These receptors were taken from a man younger than 45 who had been exposed to COVID-19.

V is TRBV11-2 and J is TRBJ2-4, with D tentatively TRBD2 (6 bases). Germline CDR1 and CDR2: SGHAT and FQNNGV. The CDR3 loop spans 12 amino acids. V shed 3 bases and J shed 8 bases, with 8 bases lying between them. CDR3 loop: CASSLREDIQYF. CDR3 coding DNA: TGTGCCAGCAGCTTGAGGGAGGACATTCAGTACTTC.

This clone was counted a single time. The chain is built from TRBV29-1 and TRBJ1-2; D uncertain. The CDR3 runs to 11 residues. V gave up 2 bases and J gave up 4 bases, with 5 bases separating them. In germline, CDR1 is SQVTM, CDR2 ANQGSEA. CDR3 coding DNA: TGCAGCGTTGAATCCTCCTATGGCTACACCTTC. Its protein product is CSVESSYGYTF.